This TCR beta chain was sequenced in a study of T cell responses to AZD1222 COVID-19 vaccine. CDR3 size: 14 residues. V was clipped by 3 bases and J by 2 bases, with 10 bases between them. Germline CDR1 and CDR2: SGHTA and FQGNSA. This clone appeared once. Its matching antigen is unknown. Study results and caveats: Repertoires were obtained only post-peak T cell response.

The assay was immunoSEQ multiplex PCR, and TCRdb's table has in-frame clones only and misses some. This table has over 75,000 clones, 80% to 90% appearing once. Sequencing used peripheral blood, obtained on day 0 of AZD1222 vaccination. The V and J genes are TRBV7-2 and TRBJ1-2, with D perhaps TRBD1 (5 bases). This TCR derives from an adult in good health. CDR3 coding DNA: TGTGCCAGCAGCTTGCCCGAGGGGAACTATGGCTACACCTTC. Translation gives CASSLPEGNYGYTF.